The clone carrying this TCR beta chain is a singleton in its sample. This specimen comes from a study of cytomegalovirus exposure and HLA in healthy donors. This CDR3 is 17 amino acids long. Germline V gene lookup returns CDR1 SGHNT and CDR2 YENEEA. The ends lost 3 bases at V and 1 base at J; junction bases unmatched: 11. The PCR ran on 60 Vbeta and 13 Jbeta primers. Method: immunoSEQ multiplex PCR; TCRdb's copy keeps in-frame clones and lacks some. Of around 150,000 clones in the sample, roughly 88% were seen once. V usage is TRBV11-3 and J usage is TRBJ1-1, with TRBD1 identical over 7 bases. The TCR was taken from a man aged 50 or older in good health and CMV-seropositive. Input material: PBMCs. CDR3 in amino acids: CASSFQASKGANTEAFF. As DNA, the CDR3 is TGTGCCAGCAGCTTTCAGGCGAGTAAGGGGGCGAACACTGAAGCTTTCTTT.